A single sample is the source of the 25 T cell receptor beta chains below, sequenced in a study of cytomegalovirus exposure and HLA in healthy donors. PCR primers comprised 60 Vbeta and 13 Jbeta primers. TCRdb's table, derived via immunoSEQ multiplex PCR, lists solely in-frame clones and lacks some. The table shows under 200,000 clones, with 70% to 90% occurring only once. The specimen sequenced was PBMCs. All receptors come from a man between 18 and 35 years old in good health and CMV-seropositive.

The chain recombines TRBV9 with TRBJ2-2; TRBD1 matches at 7 bases. The CDR3 contains 14 residues. Germline-derived CDR1 and CDR2 are SGDLS and YYNGEE. V lost 5 bases to trimming and J lost 2 bases; unmatched junction nucleotides: 3. The DNA for the CDR3 is TGTGCCAGCAGGGGGACAGCTAACACCGGGGAGCTGTTTTTT. Amino acids: CASRGTANTGELFF.

With respect to this clone: The same CDR3 arises from other DNA sequences in this sample as well. The DNA of the CDR3 is TGTGCCAGCAGCGCGAGCGGGGGGGCCTACGAGCAGTACTTC. This sequence encodes CASSASGGAYEQYF. V gene TRBV9 combines with J gene TRBJ2-5; 10 bases agree with TRBD2. The better agreement between TRBJ2-7 and the DNA end casts doubt on the J call. CDR1 is SGDLS and CDR2 is YYNGEE in the germline V gene. The CDR3 extends over 14 amino acids.

The chain employs TRBV7-9 and TRBJ1-1, with D maybe TRBD1 (6 bases). Trimming took 5 bases from V and 8 from J, leaving 18 bases between them. Germline CDR1 and CDR2: SEHNR and FQNEAQ (reference sequence). The CDR3 length is 14 residues. The CDR3 loop is CASSGTTGDREAFF. CDR3 nucleotides: TGTGCCAGCAGCGGAACGACAGGCGATCGAGAAGCTTTCTTT.

V gene TRBV5-1 combines with J gene TRBJ1-2; no clear D gene. V dropped 3 bases and J dropped 4 bases, with 13 bases sitting between them. The CDR3 is 14 amino acids. CDR1 is SGHRS and CDR2 is YFSETQ in the germline V gene. DNA of the CDR3: TGCGCCAGCAGCTCCGAGGAGGCTCGCTATGGCTACACCTTC. Its translation is CASSSEEARYGYTF.

In its sample, this clone was seen a few times. This chain joins TRBV14 and TRBJ1-4; the D gene is possibly TRBD1 (5 bases). The V end lost 3 bases, the J end lost 4 bases, and 9 bases lay between the germline ends. There are 14 residues in the CDR3. CDR1 SGHDN and CDR2 FVKESK come from the germline V gene. For the CDR3, the DNA is TGTGCCAGCAGCCAGGGGGGTGTTAATGAAAAACTGTTTTTT. Translated, it gives CASSQGGVNEKLFF.

The chain has TRBV11-2 and TRBJ2-1, with 9 bases aligning to TRBD2. Per germline, CDR1 SGHAT and CDR2 FQNNGV. With 3 bases clipped from V and 7 bases from J, the junction kept 7 bases outside the gene matches. The CDR3 is 15 amino acids. The CDR3 reads CASSLGRGGGNEQFF. As DNA, the CDR3 is TGTGCCAGCAGCTTGGGGCGGGGGGGCGGTAATGAGCAGTTCTTC.

The chain has TRBV27 and TRBJ1-1; 11 nucleotides line up with TRBD1. The CDR3 runs to 12 residues. Trimming took 6 bases from V and 10 from J; bases not matched to a gene: 4. CDR1 and CDR2 from the germline V gene are MNHEY and SMNVEV (reference sequence). CDR3 protein: CASRDRGRRAFF. Here the CDR3 DNA reads TGTGCCAGCAGGGACAGGGGGCGAAGAGCTTTCTTT.

V usage is TRBV5-4 and J usage is TRBJ2-7; TRBD1 is a possible D gene (6 bases). The CDR3 is 13 residues long. V gave up 4 bases and J gave up 0 bases, with 8 bases separating them. The germline V gene encodes CDR1 SGHNT and CDR2 YYREEE (reference sequence). The DNA of the CDR3 is TGTGCCAGCAGCGCACAGGGCTCCTACGAGCAGTACTTC. It codes for CASSAQGSYEQYF.

In DNA, the CDR3 is TGTGCCAGCAGCCCAAAGCGGGGGGTTAAAACTGTAGATACGCAGTATTTT. Protein: CASSPKRGVKTVDTQYF. The genes are TRBV4-2 and TRBJ2-3; 9 bases fit TRBD2. The CDR3 covers 17 residues. The germline gives CDR1 LGHNA, CDR2 YNFKEQ. Trimming at V came to 4 bases and at J to 5 bases, leaving 13 bases not matched to a gene.

This clone was seen a handful of times. J is TRBJ1-4 and V is TRBV9, with unresolved D. The CDR3 runs 15 residues. Trimming cost V 0 bases and J 12 bases, with 18 bases left between them. Germline V gives CDR1 SGDLS, CDR2 YYNGEE. The CDR3 protein is CASSVAGNGRSELFF. The CDR3 nucleotides are TGTGCCAGCAGCGTAGCCGGGAATGGAAGGTCAGAACTGTTTTTT.

The chain recombines TRBV15 with TRBJ2-2, with 7 nucleotides matching TRBD1. J was trimmed by 4 bases and V by 6 bases; bases with no gene match: 8. Germline CDR1 is LNHNV and CDR2 is YYDKDF (reference sequence). This CDR3 is 15 amino acids long. CDR3 coding DNA: TGTGCCACCAGACCGACCGACAGGGCCACCGGGGAGCTGTTTTTT. The encoded protein is CATRPTDRATGELFF.

The chain is built from TRBV6-6 and TRBJ1-1; D not certain. V lost 6 bases, J lost 7 bases, and 12 bases lay in between. The germline V gene has CDR1 MNHNY and CDR2 SVGAGI (reference sequence). There are 12 residues in the CDR3. The CDR3 nucleotides read TGTGCCAGCAGCTACGGTGGGCTTGAAGCTTTCTTT. Amino acids: CASSYGGLEAFF.

The chain is built from TRBV7-9 and TRBJ2-7, with 10 bases that match TRBD1. Trimming at V came to 7 bases and at J to 6 bases, leaving 9 bases not matched to a gene. The CDR3 has 14 amino acids. CDR1 SEHNR and CDR2 FQNEAQ come from the germline V gene (reference sequence). In DNA, the CDR3 is TGTGCCAGCAATAAGGGACAGGGGTTCGTCGAGCAGTACTTC. Protein sequence: CASNKGQGFVEQYF.

The CDR3, as DNA: TGTGCCAGCAGTTCCCCGTCGAGGGACAATCAGCCCCAGCATTTT. This sequence encodes CASSSPSRDNQPQHF. The chain links TRBV28 to TRBJ1-5; D remains unclear. Looked up from germline, CDR1 is MDHEN and CDR2 is SYDVKM. CDR3 length: 15 residues. Trimming took 4 bases from V and 3 from J, leaving 13 bases between them.

CDR3 sequence: CASRRQAVNTEAFF. The CDR3 DNA sequence: TGTGCCAGTAGGAGACAGGCTGTGAACACTGAAGCTTTCTTT. J is TRBJ1-1 and V is TRBV19, with D maybe TRBD1 (6 bases). Per the germline V gene, CDR1 is LNHDA and CDR2 is SQIVND (reference sequence). The V end lost 6 bases, the J end lost 0 bases, and 11 bases lay between the germline ends. The CDR3 runs 14 residues.

This clone was detected ten times or more. This chain uses TRBV6-5 with TRBJ2-7, with 12 bases identical to TRBD2. V gave up 7 bases and J gave up 6 bases; unmatched junction bases: 7. Germline V CDR1 and CDR2: MNHEY, SVGAGI. The CDR3 sequence is 14 residues long. For the CDR3, the DNA is TGTGCCAGCAACGGACTAGCGGGGTCGCGCGAGCAGTACTTC. This sequence encodes CASNGLAGSREQYF.

The chain joins TRBV11-2 to TRBJ1-2; D gene unclear. This CDR3 spans 12 amino acids. The V gene lost 3 bases and the J gene lost 7 bases, with 9 bases spanning the gap. Germline assignment: CDR1 SGHAT and CDR2 FQNNGV. As DNA, the CDR3 is TGTGCCAGCAGCTTTTCGGAGACTGGCTACACCTTC. Its translation: CASSFSETGYTF.

Worth noting for this clone: At one boundary the junction diverges from the germline segment, which might be a read error. The chain employs TRBV7-9 and TRBJ2-3, with a possible D match to TRBD2 (6 bases). Looked up from germline, CDR1 is SEHNR and CDR2 is FQNEAQ (reference sequence). The CDR3 has 12 amino acids. The CDR3 protein is CSSSETSGAQYF. Here the CDR3 DNA reads TGTTCCAGCAGTGAAACATCGGGGGCGCAGTATTTT.

The genes are TRBV5-1 and TRBJ2-3; TRBD1 agrees at 10 bases. The CDR3 is 16 amino acids. From germline, CDR1 is SGHRS and CDR2 YFSETQ. V lost 0 bases, J lost 4 bases, and 5 bases stayed unmatched. The CDR3: CASSLVGTGAADTQYF. CDR3 DNA: TGCGCCAGCAGCTTGGTTGGGACAGGGGCTGCAGATACGCAGTATTTT.

The gene calls are TRBV15 and TRBJ2-1; no clear D. Trimming removed 3 bases at V and 2 bases at J, with 8 bases between. This CDR3 is built from 14 residues. Germline CDR1 reads LNHNV; CDR2 reads YYDKDF (reference sequence). Here the CDR3 reads CATSRRLTYNEQFF. CDR3 in DNA: TGTGCCACCAGCAGGAGGCTAACCTACAATGAGCAGTTCTTC.

The rearrangement links TRBV29-1 to TRBJ2-7, with D possibly matching TRBD2 (5 bases). V was pared by 4 bases and J by 1 base, with 11 bases between. Germline values: CDR1 SQVTM, CDR2 ANQGSEA. The CDR3 runs 13 residues. CDR3 sequence reads: CSVVNGESYEQYF. The CDR3 DNA reads TGCAGCGTTGTAAACGGGGAATCCTACGAGCAGTACTTC.

The J gene is TRBJ1-5, the V gene TRBV19; possibly TRBD1 for D (5 bases). The CDR3 length is 21 residues. From germline, CDR1 is LNHDA and CDR2 SQIVND (reference sequence). Between the trimmed V and J ends, which lost 2 bases and 1 base, there was a span of 27 bases. The CDR3, as DNA: TGTGCCAGTAGTATACGGACGAGGAGGGGTCTCCTTATAGGAAGCAATCAGCCCCAGCATTTT. Residues: CASSIRTRRGLLIGSNQPQHF.

In its sample, this clone was seen a few times. This chain connects TRBV6-1 to TRBJ2-7; maybe TRBD2 (6 bases). The CDR3 consists of 12 residues. Trimming removed 9 bases from V and 2 bases from J, with 11 bases in between. The V gene's germline CDR1 is MNHNS and CDR2 SASEGT. CDR3 residues: CASSGPTYEQYF. The CDR3 nucleotides read TGTGCCAGTAGCGGTCCAACCTACGAGCAGTACTTC.

The chain has TRBV7-9 and TRBJ2-2; D is perhaps TRBD2 (6 bases). The CDR3 covers 14 residues. Per the germline V gene, CDR1 is SEHNR and CDR2 is FQNEAQ (reference sequence). V dropped 4 bases and J dropped 7 bases, with 13 bases sitting between them. In nucleotides, the CDR3 is TGTGCCAGCAGCTCGGGGGTTTCGGGCGGGGAGCTGTTTTTT. Encoded protein: CASSSGVSGGELFF.

The V and J genes are TRBV7-2 and TRBJ2-3; 10 nucleotides align to TRBD2. This CDR3 has 18 residues. V was clipped by 4 bases and J by 1 base; unmatched bases: 11. The germline gives CDR1 SGHTA, CDR2 FQGNSA. The CDR3 nucleotides read TGTGCCAGCAGCTCCCCCCAGCGGGGGGGCCGGGGCACAGATACGCAGTATTTT. Protein product: CASSSPQRGGRGTDTQYF. Full variable domain (remainder filled in from reference TRBV7-2 and TRBJ2-3): GAGVSQSPSNKVTEKGKDVELRCDPISGHTALYWYRQSLGQGLEFLIYFQGNSAPDKSGLPSDRFSAERTGGSVSTLTIQRTQQEDSAVYLCASSSPQRGGRGTDTQYFGPGTRLTVL.